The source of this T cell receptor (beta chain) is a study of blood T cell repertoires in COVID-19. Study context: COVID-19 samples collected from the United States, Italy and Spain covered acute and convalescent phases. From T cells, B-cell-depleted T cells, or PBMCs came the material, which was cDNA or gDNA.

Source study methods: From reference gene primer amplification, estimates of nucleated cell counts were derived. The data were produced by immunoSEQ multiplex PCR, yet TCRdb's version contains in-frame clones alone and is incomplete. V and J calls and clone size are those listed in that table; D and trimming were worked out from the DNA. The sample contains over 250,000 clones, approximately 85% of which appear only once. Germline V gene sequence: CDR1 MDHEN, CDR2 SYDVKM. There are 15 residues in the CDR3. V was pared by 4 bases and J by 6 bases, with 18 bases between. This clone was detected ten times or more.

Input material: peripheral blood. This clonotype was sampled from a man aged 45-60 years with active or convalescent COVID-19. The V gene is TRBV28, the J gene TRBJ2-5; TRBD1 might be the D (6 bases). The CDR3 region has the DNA TGTGCCAGCAGTTCCCGCCGTCAGGGGTTGAAGACCCAGTACTTC. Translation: CASSSRRQGLKTQYF. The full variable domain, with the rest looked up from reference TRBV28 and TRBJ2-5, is DVKVTQSSRYLVKRTGEKVFLECVQDMDHENMFWYRQDPGLGLRLIYFSYDVKMKEKGDIPEGYSVSREKKERFSLILESASTNQTSMYLCASSSRRQGLKTQYFGPGTRLLVL.